Detailed here is one T cell receptor beta chain. This sample includes further DNA sequences coding for the same CDR3. The length of the CDR3 is 13 residues. Germline assignment: CDR1 SGHDT and CDR2 YYEEEE. V gave up 4 bases and J gave up 3 bases, with 11 bases separating them. The entry originates in a study of shared clonotypes between healthy human individuals. Only CD45RO-negative cells positively selected for CCR7 counted as naive CD8 cells, so terminally differentiated effector memory CD45RA+ cells were excluded. This table comes from immunoSEQ multiplex PCR, and its TCRdb copy is limited to in-frame clones, with some not included. The table lists some 1,900,000 clones, roughly 94% of them singletons.

The source material was naive CD8+ T cells sorted from blood. The origin of this receptor is a man aged 18 to 35 in good health. The J gene is TRBJ2-7, the V gene TRBV5-6, with D perhaps matching TRBD2 (6 bases). The CDR3 reads CASSPTGSYEQYF. DNA for the CDR3: TGTGCCAGCAGCCCCACCGGGAGCTACGAGCAGTACTTC.